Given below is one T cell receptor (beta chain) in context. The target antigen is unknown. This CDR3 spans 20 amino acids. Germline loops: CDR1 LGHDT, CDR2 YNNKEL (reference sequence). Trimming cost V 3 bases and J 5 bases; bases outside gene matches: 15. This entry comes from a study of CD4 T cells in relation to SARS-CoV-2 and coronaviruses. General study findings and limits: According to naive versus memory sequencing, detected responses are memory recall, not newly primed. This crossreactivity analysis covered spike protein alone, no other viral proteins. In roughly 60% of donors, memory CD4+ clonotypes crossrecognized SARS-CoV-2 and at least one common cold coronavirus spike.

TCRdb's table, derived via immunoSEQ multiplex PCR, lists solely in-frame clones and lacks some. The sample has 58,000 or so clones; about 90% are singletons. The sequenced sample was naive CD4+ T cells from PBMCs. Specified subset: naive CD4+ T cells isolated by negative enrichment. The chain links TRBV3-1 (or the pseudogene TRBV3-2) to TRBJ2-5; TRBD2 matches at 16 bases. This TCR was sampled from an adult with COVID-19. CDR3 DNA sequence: TGTGCCAGCAGCCACCGAGGGTGGGGACTAGCGGGAGGGCGAGAGGAGACCCAGTACTTC. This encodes CASSHRGWGLAGGREETQYF.